The source of this TCR beta chain is a study of T cells in Graves' hyperthyroidism and ophthalmopathy. Whole-study results and caveats: A 13 V-J model separated ophthalmopathy from stable hyperthyroidism.

The CDR3 extends over 12 amino acids. Germline V CDR1 and CDR2: GTSNPN, SVGIG (reference sequence). After removal of 3 bases from V and 9 bases from J, the junction contained 5 bases not matched to a gene. This clonotype has more than one count but fewer than ten. Antigen specificity is unknown. Amplified regions were TCR beta CDR3 sequences from RNA transcripts. First-round RT-PCR targeting the TCR CDR3 was performed with the HTBI primer set. TCRdb reprocessed the multiplex PCR reads via MiXCR and lists one record per CDR3 protein. The repertoire consists of around 620,000 distinct CDR3 sequences, with approximately 14% occurring once and the leading ten covering about 6.6%. PBMCs stemmed from about 9.7 ml fresh peripheral blood.

V is TRBV30 and J is TRBJ2-1; 7 nucleotides line up with TRBD1. The receptor was derived from a woman under 30 with Graves' ophthalmopathy. Sequences were obtained from blood. CDR3 in DNA: TGTGCCTGGAGAGGCGACAGGGCTGAGCAGTTCTTC. This sequence encodes CAWRGDRAEQFF.